These 8 T cell receptor beta chains originate from one sample sequenced in a study of T cell responses to AZD1222 COVID-19 vaccine. Repertoires were generated with immunoSEQ multiplex PCR, while TCRdb's copy carries only in-frame clones and drops some. The sample has approximately 85,000 clones, just over 85% seen once. Sequencing was performed on peripheral blood, taken on day 0 of AZD1222 vaccination. The receptors here all came from an adult in good health.

DNA for the CDR3: TGTGCCCGAAACCGGCAGGGGGCGGTCGGGGAGCTGTTTTTT. Its translation is CARNRQGAVGELFF. The chain employs TRBV30 and TRBJ2-2, with 8 bases aligning to TRBD1. The V gene's germline CDR1 is GTSNPN and CDR2 SVGIG (reference sequence). V lost 8 bases, J lost 7 bases, and 12 bases stayed unmatched. This CDR3 contains 14 residues.

The rearrangement uses TRBV30 and TRBJ2-2, with D perhaps assigned TRBD1 or TRBD2 (5 bases each). The germline gives CDR1 GTSNPN, CDR2 SVGIG (reference sequence). Trimming left V 4 bases short and J 6 bases short, with 15 bases between. This CDR3 has 14 residues. Here the CDR3 reads CAWTRDGAPGELFF. In nucleotides, the CDR3 is TGTGCCTGGACCCGGGACGGGGCACCCGGGGAGCTGTTTTTT.

The chain uses TRBV24-1 and TRBJ2-5; D is possibly TRBD1 or TRBD2 (5 bases each). Per germline, CDR1 KGHDR and CDR2 SFDVKD. V lost 4 bases to trimming and J lost 7 bases, with 15 bases between them. The CDR3 is 14 residues long. CDR3 in amino acids: CATSDRDPGGTQYF. DNA of the CDR3: TGTGCCACCAGTGACCGGGACCCTGGAGGGACCCAGTACTTC.

The chain has TRBV6-5 and TRBJ1-4; maybe TRBD1 (6 bases). Trimming stripped 6 bases from V and 8 bases from J, with 19 bases between. Germline loops: CDR1 MNHEY, CDR2 SVGAGI. The CDR3 runs 15 residues. CDR3 nucleotides: TGTGCCAGCAGAAACAGGGTCACCTCAAGAGAAAAACTGTTTTTT. As protein: CASRNRVTSREKLFF.

This clone was seen only a few times. The chain uses TRBV6-4 and TRBJ1-5; tentatively, D is TRBD1 (5 bases). CDR1 is MRHNA and CDR2 is SNTAGT in the germline V gene. V lost 7 bases and J lost 2, with 21 bases in between. The CDR3 loop spans 17 amino acids. The CDR3 DNA sequence: TGTGCCAGCATCCCCCGGGACCCGGCGGAGGGCAATCAGCCCCAGCATTTT. This sequence encodes CASIPRDPAEGNQPQHF.

The chain couples TRBV3-1 (or the pseudogene TRBV3-2) to TRBJ1-3; unclear D gene. V was cut by 1 base and J by 4 bases, with 5 bases left in between. The CDR3 has 13 amino acids. From germline, CDR1 is LGHDT and CDR2 YNNKEL (reference sequence). In DNA form, the CDR3 reads TGTGCCAGCAGCCAAGTTCTCGGAAACACCATATATTTT. As protein: CASSQVLGNTIYF.

This clone has only one observation. The chain links TRBV19 to TRBJ1-2, with D unclear. Germline CDR1 and CDR2: LNHDA and SQIVND (reference sequence). The CDR3 extends over 12 amino acids. The V end lost 5 bases, the J end lost 9 bases, and 13 bases lay between the germline ends. CDR3 protein: CASSPRAARYTF. The CDR3 bases are TGTGCCAGTAGTCCCCGGGCCGCGCGCTACACCTTC.

The V and J genes are TRBV7-6 and TRBJ1-1; D is uncertain. CDR1 is SGHVS and CDR2 is FNYEAQ in the germline V gene. V gave up 7 bases and J gave up 1 base, with 10 bases separating them. The CDR3 runs 13 residues. The CDR3 reads CASKVEENTEAFF. The DNA of the CDR3 is TGTGCCAGCAAGGTGGAGGAGAACACTGAAGCTTTCTTT.